These 7 T cell receptor beta chains share one sample of origin, sequenced in a study of blood T cell repertoires in COVID-19. TCRdb's copy holds only in-frame clones and misses some; the assay was immunoSEQ multiplex PCR. The sample includes about 68,000 clones, 80% to 90% of them seen just once. The source material was peripheral blood. The receptors here all came from a human donor in a cohort sampled during active COVID-19.

This chain joins TRBV9 and TRBJ2-2, with TRBD2 as a possible D gene (6 bases). Germline CDR1 and CDR2: SGDLS and YYNGEE. This CDR3 has 13 amino acids. The V end lost 2 bases, the J end lost 4 bases, and 6 bases lay between the germline ends. The CDR3, as DNA: TGTGCCAGCAGCGTCGGGAGCACCGGGGAGCTGTTTTTT. Protein: CASSVGSTGELFF.

CDR3 sequence: CASSQGTSGGNTGELFF. Here the CDR3 DNA reads TGCGCCAGCAGCCAAGGTACTAGCGGGGGGAACACCGGGGAGCTGTTTTTT. The chain uses TRBV4-3 and TRBJ2-2, with 11 bases fitting TRBD2. This CDR3 is built from 17 residues. J lost 1 base, V lost 1 base, and 2 bases had no gene match. The germline gives CDR1 LGHNA, CDR2 YSLEER.

In its sample, this clone was seen once. The chain is built from TRBV6-5 and TRBJ1-5; 7 nucleotides line up with TRBD1. V lost 9 bases and J lost 5; bases outside the gene matches: 10. Germline CDR1 MNHEY, CDR2 SVGAGI. CDR3 size: 14 residues. CDR3 nucleotide sequence: TGTGCCAGTAAAAACAGGGGAGTCGATCAGCCCCAGCATTTT. It encodes CASKNRGVDQPQHF.

The genes are TRBV19 and TRBJ1-4, with TRBD1 matching over 7 bases. V was clipped by 3 bases and J by 2 bases; unmatched bases: 12. CDR1 is LNHDA and CDR2 is SQIVND in the germline V gene (reference sequence). The CDR3 is made up of 18 amino acids. CDR3 sequence: CASSIEGASSWTNEKLFF. CDR3 bases: TGTGCCAGTAGTATCGAGGGGGCGAGCTCCTGGACTAATGAAAAACTGTTTTTT.

The chain employs TRBV19 and TRBJ1-6; TRBD1 aligns across 7 bases. There are 16 residues in the CDR3. The junction had 12 bases not matched to a gene; V was cut back by 7 bases and J by 6 bases. Germline CDR1 and CDR2: LNHDA and SQIVND (reference sequence). Written as DNA, the CDR3 is TGTGCCAGTACCAGCAGGCCGGGACAGTTTAATTCACCCCTCCACTTT. Translating it yields CASTSRPGQFNSPLHF.

The chain recombines TRBV18 with TRBJ2-2, with D perhaps matching TRBD1 (6 bases). CDR1 is KGHSH, CDR2 LQKENI, per germline. This CDR3 has 16 amino acids. V lost 3 bases, J lost 7 bases, and 18 bases lay in between. CDR3 in amino acids: CASSPSGTLLDGELFF. In DNA form, the CDR3 reads TGTGCCAGCTCACCCTCTGGGACACTTTTGGACGGGGAGCTGTTTTTT.

The rearrangement joins TRBV10-2 to TRBJ2-5; D call uncertain. This CDR3 region has 14 residues. The germline V gene encodes CDR1 WSHSY and CDR2 SAAADI. Trimming left V 10 bases short and J 6 bases short, with 21 bases between. The CDR3 DNA is TGCGCCACTACTAAACCGCCGGGTGAGAAGACCCAGTACTTC. Translated, it gives CATTKPPGEKTQYF.